A single T cell receptor (beta chain) is shown here with its context. The target antigen is unknown. This entry belongs to a study of T cell responses to AZD1222 COVID-19 vaccine. Study findings and constraints: In a largely white British group with more females than males, clonal diversity was possibly underestimated. Baseline antibody screening turned up just six seropositive AZD1222 recipients. Following two doses of AZD1222, Spike-specific TCR breadth and depth rose.

Sequencing used immunoSEQ multiplex PCR; TCRdb keeps in-frame clones, though not all of them. Among about 140,000 clones listed, about 89% were seen once. The germline gives CDR1 SNHLY, CDR2 FYNNEI. Trimming at V came to 7 bases and at J to 0 bases, leaving 4 bases not matched to a gene. The length of the CDR3 is 15 residues. The sequencing here drew on peripheral blood, taken on day 0 of AZD1222 vaccination. The chain carries TRBV2 and TRBJ2-2; 8 bases align to TRBD1. The sequence was obtained from an adult in good health. CDR3 coding DNA: TGTGCCAGCAAGAGACAGGGGCCGAACACCGGGGAGCTGTTTTTT. Residues: CASKRQGPNTGELFF.